The 19 T cell receptor beta chains below were found in one sample sequenced in a study of T cell responses to AZD1222 COVID-19 vaccine. Using immunoSEQ multiplex PCR, the repertoire was profiled, and TCRdb retains in-frame clones only, with some absent. The sample includes around 63,000 clones, 85% of them seen just once. Sequencing was performed on peripheral blood, taken on day 0 of AZD1222 vaccination. The receptors were sampled from an adult in good health.

The chain is built from TRBV6-5 and TRBJ2-3, with 14 bases aligning to TRBD2. The trim removed 6 bases at V and 4 bases at J, leaving 3 bases unmatched. Germline V gene data show CDR1 as MNHEY and CDR2 as SVGAGI. The CDR3 totals 15 residues. This CDR3 reads CASSRLAGGADTQYF. Here the CDR3 DNA reads TGTGCCAGCAGCCGACTAGCGGGGGGGGCAGATACGCAGTATTTT.

This clone was picked up one time. This rearrangement joins TRBV2 to TRBJ1-4, with D tentatively TRBD1 (5 bases). This CDR3 region has 15 residues. CDR1 and CDR2 from the germline V gene are SNHLY and FYNNEI. The V gene lost 7 bases and the J gene lost 0 bases, with 12 bases spanning the gap. The CDR3 bases are TGTGCCAGCATTCGTGGGGGGGCAACTAATGAAAAACTGTTTTTT. This gives the protein CASIRGGATNEKLFF.

There are a few counts of this clone. The chain combines TRBV12-3 or TRBV12-4 with TRBJ1-4; D is unresolved. Trimming took off 7 bases at V and 8 bases at J, with 14 bases between the two ends. The CDR3 has 13 residues. CDR3 in amino acids: CASKNSGREKLFF. CDR3 coding DNA: TGTGCCAGCAAGAACTCAGGCCGGGAAAAACTGTTTTTT.

This chain joins TRBV10-3 and TRBJ1-2; a possible D gene is TRBD1 (6 bases). CDR1 is ENHRY and CDR2 is SYGVKD in the germline V gene. The CDR3 runs to 15 residues. V was shortened by 3 bases and J by 5 bases, with 16 bases between the two germline ends. CDR3 bases: TGTGCCATCAGTGATGCACAGGGCTATGGTTATGGCTACACCTTC. Translation: CAISDAQGYGYGYTF.

The chain carries TRBV6-5 and TRBJ2-1, with 7 bases fitting TRBD2. Germline CDR1 is MNHEY and CDR2 is SVGAGI. The CDR3 consists of 16 residues. J gave up 2 bases and V 0 bases, and 4 bases lay outside the gene matches. The CDR3 is CASSYSGGGAYNEQFF. CDR3 coding DNA: TGTGCCAGCAGTTACTCCGGCGGGGGTGCCTACAATGAGCAGTTCTTC.

This clone showed up just once. The chain combines TRBV18 with TRBJ1-1; 7 bases map to TRBD1. The germline V gene encodes CDR1 KGHSH and CDR2 LQKENI. V gave up 4 bases and J gave up 7 bases; unmatched junction bases: 9. CDR3 size: 14 residues. CDR3 amino acids: CASSQTGRTNEAFF. For the CDR3, the DNA is TGTGCCAGCTCACAGACAGGGAGGACTAATGAAGCTTTCTTT.

The chain is built from TRBV10-3 and TRBJ2-7, with 9 positions matching TRBD1. The length of the CDR3 is 11 residues. The V and J ends lost 8 bases and 5 bases, in that order; junction bases with no gene match: 1. CDR1 ENHRY and CDR2 SYGVKD come from the germline V gene. CDR3 residues: CAIGDRDEQYF. The CDR3 nucleotides read TGTGCCATCGGGGACAGGGACGAGCAGTACTTC.

This CDR3 reads CASKKRGERSPLHF. The CDR3 DNA reads TGTGCCAGCAAAAAGCGAGGCGAGCGTTCACCCCTCCACTTT. The chain links TRBV27 to TRBJ1-6; no firm D call. V lost 7 bases and J lost 9, with 16 bases in between. CDR1 MNHEY and CDR2 SMNVEV come from the germline V gene (reference sequence). This CDR3 contains 14 residues.

The J gene is TRBJ2-3, the V gene TRBV7-2; 10 bases are a match to TRBD2. Germline V gene lookup returns CDR1 SGHTA and CDR2 FQGNSA. V lost 0 bases, J lost 7 bases, and 7 bases stayed unmatched. CDR3 size: 16 residues. The CDR3 protein is CASSLASSGGAHTQYF. The CDR3 nucleotides are TGTGCCAGCAGCTTAGCATCCAGCGGGGGGGCCCATACGCAGTATTTT.

The DNA for the CDR3 is TGTGCCAGCAGCAGGACAGGGGACTCTGGAAACACCATATATTTT. This sequence encodes CASSRTGDSGNTIYF. The chain has TRBV6-5 and TRBJ1-3, with TRBD1 matching 9 bases. Looked up from germline, CDR1 is MNHEY and CDR2 is SVGAGI. CDR3 size: 15 residues. J gave up 0 bases and V 6 bases, and 3 bases lay outside the gene matches.

The chain has TRBV18 and TRBJ1-3, with a weak D call TRBD1 (5 bases). The CDR3 has 17 residues. Germline V gene sequence: CDR1 KGHSH, CDR2 LQKENI. The V and J ends lost 1 base and 1 base respectively, with 14 bases between them. The CDR3 bases are TGTGCCAGCTCACCACTCACCGGGACGCAGTCTGGAAACACCATATATTTT. Protein product: CASSPLTGTQSGNTIYF.

The rearrangement joins TRBV7-2 to TRBJ1-5; a possible D gene is TRBD1 (5 bases). Trimming removed 4 bases at V and 2 bases at J, with 12 bases between. Germline V gene lookup returns CDR1 SGHTA and CDR2 FQGNSA. The CDR3 is 15 residues long. The chain's CDR3 is CASSSGTVRNQPQHF. As DNA, the CDR3 is TGTGCCAGCAGCTCAGGGACGGTCCGCAATCAGCCCCAGCATTTT.

J is TRBJ1-6 and V is TRBV4-2, with D uncertain. V lost 7 bases and J lost 5, with 27 bases in between. The CDR3 runs 19 residues. Germline V gene data show CDR1 as LGHNA and CDR2 as YNFKEQ. The CDR3 DNA reads as TGTGCCAGCACACCCCGGTTTGGTTTCGGGAGGGTTAATAATTCACCCCTCCACTTT. Protein sequence: CASTPRFGFGRVNNSPLHF.

This chain uses TRBV6-2 or TRBV6-3 with TRBJ1-5; D is perhaps TRBD1 (6 bases). The germline V gene has CDR1 MNHEY and CDR2 SVGEGT. Between the trimmed V and J ends, which lost 4 bases and 0 bases, there was a span of 13 bases. The CDR3 loop spans 16 amino acids. CDR3 sequence (DNA): TGTGCCAGCAGTTCGGTCGCCAGGGGTAGCAATCAGCCCCAGCATTTT. Its protein product is CASSSVARGSNQPQHF.

The V call is TRBV7-2, the J call TRBJ2-5; the match to TRBD2 covers 13 bases. The V segment lost 4 bases and the J segment 5 bases; nucleotides outside the gene matches: 10. Germline V lookup: CDR1 SGHTA, CDR2 FQGNSA. The CDR3 is made up of 17 amino acids. The CDR3 DNA is TGTGCCAGCAGCTCCCGAACTAGCGGGGGGGCGCTGGAGACCCAGTACTTC. Encoded protein: CASSSRTSGGALETQYF.

This chain connects TRBV11-2 to TRBJ1-2, with D possibly TRBD1 on 5 matching bases. Germline loops: CDR1 SGHAT, CDR2 FQNNGV. This CDR3 spans 14 amino acids. V gave up 0 bases and J gave up 4 bases, with 9 bases separating them. The CDR3 is CASSLDSGIYGYTF. CDR3 nucleotide sequence: TGTGCCAGCAGCTTAGATTCAGGGATCTATGGCTACACCTTC.

CDR3 coding DNA: TGTGCCAGCTCACCAACGGACAGGGGAGGATCACCCCTCCACTTT. Translating it yields CASSPTDRGGSPLHF. The chain combines TRBV18 with TRBJ1-6; 9 bases match TRBD1. Germline values: CDR1 KGHSH, CDR2 LQKENI. Unmatched junction bases numbered 6, after V lost 2 bases and J lost 10 bases. The CDR3 covers 15 residues.

The chain has TRBV25-1 and TRBJ2-2; D uncertain. This CDR3 region has 12 residues. Deletions cut 6 bases from V and 5 bases from J, with 7 bases between. Germline V lookup: CDR1 MGHDK, CDR2 SYGVNS. The chain's CDR3 is CASRRGTGELFF. CDR3 bases: TGTGCCAGCAGGCGAGGAACCGGGGAGCTGTTTTTT.

The count of this clone is one. The chain couples TRBV18 to TRBJ1-2; D is perhaps TRBD1 (5 bases). This CDR3 has 15 amino acids. Per germline, CDR1 KGHSH and CDR2 LQKENI. With 2 bases removed from V and 3 bases from J, the gap between germline ends came to 13 bases. The chain's CDR3 is CASSPTTGGDYGYTF. Written as DNA, the CDR3 is TGTGCCAGCTCACCAACCACGGGGGGTGACTATGGCTACACCTTC.